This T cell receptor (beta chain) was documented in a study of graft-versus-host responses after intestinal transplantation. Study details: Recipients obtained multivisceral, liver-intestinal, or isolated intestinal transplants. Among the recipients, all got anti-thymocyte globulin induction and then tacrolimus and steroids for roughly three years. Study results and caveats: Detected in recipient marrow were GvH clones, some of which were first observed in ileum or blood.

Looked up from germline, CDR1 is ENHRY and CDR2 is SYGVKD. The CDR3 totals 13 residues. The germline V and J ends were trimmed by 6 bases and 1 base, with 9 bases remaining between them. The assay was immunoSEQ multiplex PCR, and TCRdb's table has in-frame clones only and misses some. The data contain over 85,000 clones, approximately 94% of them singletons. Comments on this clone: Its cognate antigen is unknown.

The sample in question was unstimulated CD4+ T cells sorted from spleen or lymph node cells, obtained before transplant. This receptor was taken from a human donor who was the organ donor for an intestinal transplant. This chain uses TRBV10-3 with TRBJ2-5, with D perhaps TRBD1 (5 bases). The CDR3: CAISAGPQETQYF. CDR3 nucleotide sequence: TGTGCCATCAGCGCAGGGCCCCAAGAGACCCAGTACTTC.